This T cell receptor (beta chain) was obtained from a study of cytomegalovirus exposure and HLA in healthy donors. Overall study results and limits: A later analysis linked around 17,000 TCR beta sequences to HLA alleles at 0.05 false discovery rate. HLA restriction was apparent for most CMV-associated TCR beta chains in a later analysis. Most of the TCR beta V segments (in an earlier analysis) were productive either about 90% or about 30% of the time.

The trim removed 5 bases at V and 7 bases at J, leaving 2 bases unmatched. The germline CDR1 and CDR2 sequences are SQVTM and ANQGSEA. This CDR3 spans 11 amino acids. Details on this clone: Its antigen is not known.

Researchers ran the PCR with 60 Vbeta and 13 Jbeta primers. Sequencing was performed with immunoSEQ multiplex PCR; in TCRdb, only in-frame clones are kept and a portion is missing. Across over 150,000 clones, the top ten clones capture approximately 0.74% of the sample. The V gene is TRBV29-1, the J gene TRBJ2-1; 7 bases agree with TRBD1. The origin of this receptor is a boy between 5 and 17 years old in good health and CMV-seronegative. Sequenced: PBMCs. The DNA for the CDR3 is TGCAGCGTTCTACAGGGGAATGAGCAGTTCTTC. As protein: CSVLQGNEQFF.